The sequence of this T cell receptor beta chain was determined in a study of a mutant IDH1 vaccine in newly diagnosed glioma. As for the study in general: Each patient was administered eight vaccinations, scheduled in weeks 1, 3, 5, 7, 11, 15, 19 and 23. First vaccine doses came 4-6 weeks after radiotherapy alone, or with temozolomide cycles. Patients under treatment included about 62% males and about 38% females and had a mean age of approximately 44 years. Most patients had received both radiotherapy and temozolomide, the prior options being radiotherapy, temozolomide, or both.

Of note for this clone: As yet, its antigen is unknown.

Data came from immunoSEQ multiplex PCR; TCRdb stores just in-frame clones and leaves some out. Among over 95,000 clones listed, approximately 87% were seen once. Germline V gene lookup returns CDR1 MNHNS and CDR2 SASEGT. The CDR3 sequence is 15 residues long. J gave up 3 bases and V 10 bases, and 10 bases lay outside the gene matches. Sample time point: week 11, during vaccination. Alongside topical imiquimod, each dose of vaccine comprised 300 ug of mutant IDH1 20-mer peptide. The input for sequencing was PBMCs, taken from a glioma patient whose treatment included an IDH1 peptide vaccine. This sequence originates from a woman in her forties or fifties with glioma. The chain carries TRBV6-1 and TRBJ1-3, with 9 bases that match TRBD1. This CDR3 is CANWTGELGGNTIYF. For the CDR3, the DNA is TGTGCCAACTGGACAGGGGAATTGGGTGGAAACACCATATATTTT.